The rows below give T cell receptor beta chains drawn from one sample of a study of cytomegalovirus exposure and HLA in healthy donors. Clones were sequenced by immunoSEQ multiplex PCR, and TCRdb holds only the in-frame ones, with some missing. The sample shows 60,000 or so clones, roughly 77% of them seen only once. The sequencing sample was made of PBMCs. Source of these receptors: a female donor in good health and CMV-seronegative. The CDR3 runs from the conserved cysteine through the conserved F or W. D genes are given only for firm matches. Some rows mark clone size as missing; the rest say once, few, many or name a class of expanded clone.

D gene	clone size	V gene	J gene	CDR3 length	CDR3 protein	CDR3 DNA
-	-	TRBV7-9	TRBJ2-1	15	CASSRTTGLHNEQFF	TGTGCCAGCAGCCGAACGACTGGACTGCACAATGAGCAGTTCTTC
-	-	TRBV7-9	TRBJ2-5	12	CSSSLDPGGQYF	TGTTCCAGCAGCTTAGACCCTGGGGGGCAGTACTTC
TRBD2	few	TRBV15	TRBJ2-5	14	CATSNRGGRETQYF	TGTGCCACCAGCAACCGGGGGGGCAGGGAGACCCAGTACTTC
TRBD1	-	TRBV5-5	TRBJ1-1	17	CASRNSTPGQGSTEAFF	TGTGCCAGCAGGAACTCTACACCGGGACAGGGGTCTACTGAAGCTTTCTTT
-	-	TRBV4-2	TRBJ2-1	15	CASSQLGGTYNEQFF	TGTGCCAGCAGCCAGCTGGGCGGGACCTACAATGAGCAGTTCTTC
TRBD2	-	TRBV28	TRBJ2-7	14	CATRGTSGPYEQYF	TGTGCCACCAGAGGGACTAGCGGCCCCTACGAGCAGTACTTC
TRBD2	-	TRBV11-3	TRBJ2-1	15	CASSEGTSFYNEQFF	TGTGCCAGCAGCGAAGGGACTAGCTTCTACAATGAGCAGTTCTTC
TRBD1	-	TRBV5-1	TRBJ2-5	16	CASSYSGQGGGETQYF	TGCGCCAGCAGCTACTCGGGACAGGGAGGAGGAGAGACCCAGTACTTC
-	-	TRBV28	TRBJ1-1	14	CASTYSGMNTEAFF	TGTGCCAGCACCTATTCCGGGATGAACACTGAAGCTTTCTTT
TRBD1	-	TRBV20-1	TRBJ2-3	10	CSASRQGGDF	TGCAGTGCTAGCAGACAGGGCGGAGATTTT
-	-	TRBV7-9	TRBJ2-7	12	CSSSQTAYEQYF	TGTTCCAGCAGCCAAACAGCCTACGAGCAGTACTTC
TRBD2	once	TRBV28	TRBJ2-3	18	CASSFGTSGRALTDTQYF	TGTGCCAGCAGTTTCGGGACTAGCGGGAGGGCCCTCACAGATACGCAGTATTTT
-	-	TRBV11-1	TRBJ2-7	16	CASSPRRTGHSYEQYF	TGTGCCAGCAGCCCACGAAGGACGGGACACTCCTACGAGCAGTACTTC
-	-	TRBV27	TRBJ2-4	15	CGGGGTQLAKNIQYF	TGTGGGGGGGGCGGGACCCAACTAGCCAAAAACATTCAGTACTTC
-	-	TRBV28	TRBJ1-1	15	CATHTNPGTGTEAFF	TGTGCCACCCACACAAATCCAGGAACCGGCACTGAAGCTTTCTTT
-	-	TRBV5-4	TRBJ2-2	13	CASSLWGAGELFF	TGTGCCAGCAGCTTGTGGGGGGCCGGGGAGCTGTTTTTT
-	once	TRBV7-2	TRBJ2-4	16	CASSPSTGKAKNIQYF	TGTGCCAGCAGCCCGTCCACAGGGAAGGCCAAAAACATTCAGTACTTC
-	-	TRBV5-1	TRBJ2-3	15	CASSLTGGRTDTQYF	TGCGCCAGCAGCTTGACGGGGGGCCGCACAGATACGCAGTATTTT
-	-	TRBV30	TRBJ1-6	14	CAWSIPGERSPLHF	TGTGCCTGGAGTATTCCCGGGGAGAGATCACCCCTCCACTTT
-	-	TRBV5-4	TRBJ1-6	16	CASSWDFPATHSPLHF	TGTGCCAGCAGCTGGGACTTCCCTGCTACTCATTCACCCCTCCACTTT
TRBD2	-	TRBV4-3	TRBJ2-7	16	CASSQGGSGEAYEQYF	TGCGCCAGCAGCCAAGGTGGTAGCGGGGAGGCGTACGAGCAGTACTTC
-	-	TRBV18	TRBJ1-2	13	CASSPDRNYGYTF	TGTGCCAGCTCACCCGACAGAAACTATGGCTACACCTTC
-	-	TRBV7-3	TRBJ2-1	13	CASSTDSLNEQFF	TGTGCCAGCAGCACGGACAGTTTGAATGAGCAGTTCTTC
-	once	TRBV2	TRBJ1-1	12	CASSADRGEAFF	TGTGCCAGCAGCGCAGACAGAGGTGAAGCTTTCTTT
TRBD1	-	TRBV28	TRBJ1-1	12	CASRTGGYGAFF	TGTGCCAGCAGAACAGGGGGTTACGGGGCTTTCTTT